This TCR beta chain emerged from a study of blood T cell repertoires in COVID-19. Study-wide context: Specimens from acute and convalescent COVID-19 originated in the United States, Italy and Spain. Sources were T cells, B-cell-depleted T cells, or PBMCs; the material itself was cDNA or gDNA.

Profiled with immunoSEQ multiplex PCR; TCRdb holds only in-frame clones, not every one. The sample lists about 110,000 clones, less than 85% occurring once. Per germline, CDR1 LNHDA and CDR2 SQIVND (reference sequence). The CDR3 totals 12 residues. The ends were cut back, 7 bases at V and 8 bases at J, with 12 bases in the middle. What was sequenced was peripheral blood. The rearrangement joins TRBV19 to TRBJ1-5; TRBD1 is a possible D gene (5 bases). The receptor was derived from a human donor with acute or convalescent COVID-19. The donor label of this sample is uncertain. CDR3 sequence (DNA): TGTGCCAGTACCCCGGGGGTAGAGCCCCAGCATTTT. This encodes CASTPGVEPQHF.